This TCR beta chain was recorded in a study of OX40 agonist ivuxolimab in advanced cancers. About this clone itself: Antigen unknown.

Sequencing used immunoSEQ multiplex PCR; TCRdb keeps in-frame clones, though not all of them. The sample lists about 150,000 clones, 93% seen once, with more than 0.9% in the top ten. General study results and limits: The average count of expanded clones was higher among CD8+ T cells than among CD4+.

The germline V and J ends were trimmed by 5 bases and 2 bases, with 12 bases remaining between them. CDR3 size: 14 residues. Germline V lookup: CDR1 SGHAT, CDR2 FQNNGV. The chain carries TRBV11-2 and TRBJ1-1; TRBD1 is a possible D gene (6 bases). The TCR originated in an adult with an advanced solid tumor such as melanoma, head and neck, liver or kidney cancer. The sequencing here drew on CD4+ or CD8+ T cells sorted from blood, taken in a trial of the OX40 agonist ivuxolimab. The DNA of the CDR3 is TGTGCCAGCAGCCCACAGGGCTCAAACACTGAAGCTTTCTTT. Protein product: CASSPQGSNTEAFF.